A selection of T cell receptor beta chains follows, all from one sample in a study of shared clonotypes between healthy human individuals. Clones were sequenced by immunoSEQ multiplex PCR, and TCRdb holds only the in-frame ones, with some missing. This sample carries 450,000 to 600,000 clones, around 79% of them seen once, and the ten largest clones take approximately 12%. The sample was PBMCs. The source is a woman in her 40s in good health. Some clones in this sample may be carry-over from other donors' samples. The CDR3 runs from the conserved cysteine through the conserved F or W. A D gene is named only where the DNA matches it firmly. Clone size, where shown, is once, few, many, or a class for clones that have expanded.

TRBJ1-1	TRBV19	-	once	TGTGCCAGTAGCGGGGTATTACGGACTGAAGCTTTCTTT	CASSGVLRTEAFF
TRBJ2-5	TRBV5-1	-	-	TGCGCCAGCAGCTTGGCCGGGACACAGGAGGAGACCCAGTACTTC	CASSLAGTQEETQYF
TRBJ1-2	TRBV5-1	-	-	TGCGCCAGCAGCTTGGGGCAGAGTTATGGCTACACCTTC	CASSLGQSYGYTF
TRBJ2-5	TRBV7-9	TRBD2	-	TGTGCCAGCAGCTCCCCCCTAGCGGGAGGGAGAGAGACCCAGTACTTC	CASSSPLAGGRETQYF
TRBJ1-4	TRBV29-1	-	-	TGCAGCGTTGAACAACCCTGGGCTGGTAGGAAACTGTTTTTT	CSVEQPWAGRKLFF
TRBJ1-2	TRBV5-8	TRBD1	-	TGTGCCAGCAGCCCACAGGGGGCCGCCGGCTACACCTTC	CASSPQGAAGYTF
TRBJ1-2	TRBV19	-	-	TGTGCCAGTACCCCACAAGTTGGGAATTTCAACTATGGCTACACCTTC	CASTPQVGNFNYGYTF
TRBJ1-2	TRBV18	-	few	TGTGCCAGCTCACCGACCATCCAGGACACTAACTATGGCTACACCTTC	CASSPTIQDTNYGYTF
TRBJ2-3	TRBV6-5	TRBD1	once	TGTGCCAGCAGTTACGGGACAGGCGTGATGGATACGCAGTATTTT	CASSYGTGVMDTQYF
TRBJ2-7	TRBV27	TRBD1	-	TGTGCCAGCAGTTCTGGACAGGGGATGTACGAGCAGTACTTC	CASSSGQGMYEQYF
TRBJ2-3	TRBV7-2	-	few	TGTGCCAGCAGCTTAGTAGGAGACCCGTCCACAGATACGCAGTATTTT	CASSLVGDPSTDTQYF
TRBJ2-7	TRBV10-1	TRBD2	once	TGCGCCAGCAGTGAGTCGCGCGGGGGAGGCTACGAGCAGTACTTC	CASSESRGGGYEQYF